These 24 T cell receptor beta chains originate from one sample sequenced in a study of cytomegalovirus exposure and HLA in healthy donors. Use of 60 Vbeta and 13 Jbeta primers characterized the PCR. TCRdb keeps only in-frame clones here, not all; method: immunoSEQ multiplex PCR. Of 180,000 or so clones listed, around 76% are singletons. Sample: PBMCs. The source is a man aged 35 to 55 in good health and CMV-seronegative.

V usage is TRBV27 and J usage is TRBJ2-5; TRBD2 is a possible D gene (5 bases). V shed 5 bases and J shed 7 bases, with 17 bases lying between them. The germline CDR1 and CDR2 sequences are MNHEY and SMNVEV (reference sequence). The CDR3 contains 14 residues. The chain's CDR3 is CASSRTPRMGTQYF. DNA of the CDR3: TGTGCCAGCAGTCGGACTCCCCGGATGGGGACCCAGTACTTC.

This clone was recorded only once. The chain combines TRBV6-5 with TRBJ1-2, with 8 bases that match TRBD1. The germline gives CDR1 MNHEY, CDR2 SVGAGI. This CDR3 spans 13 amino acids. V lost 3 bases, J lost 7 bases, and 4 bases stayed unmatched. CDR3 DNA: TGTGCCAGCAGTTATGGTGACAGGGGTGGCTACACCTTC. Translated, it gives CASSYGDRGGYTF.

The J gene is TRBJ1-2, the V gene TRBV6-6, with D possibly being TRBD1 (6 bases). Per germline, CDR1 MNHNY and CDR2 SVGAGI (reference sequence). The CDR3 extends over 14 amino acids. V was shortened by 5 bases and J by 4 bases, with 14 bases between the two germline ends. Written as DNA, the CDR3 is TGTGCCAGCAGTCCCCAACAGGGAGTCTATGGCTACACCTTC. The encoded protein is CASSPQQGVYGYTF.

The chain has TRBV29-1 and TRBJ2-7; the match to TRBD2 covers 7 bases. Germline assignment: CDR1 SQVTM and CDR2 ANQGSEA. Unmatched junction bases numbered 5, after V lost 5 bases and J lost 4 bases. CDR3 length: 12 amino acids. The CDR3 region is CSVKGLVYEQYF. Written as DNA, the CDR3 is TGCAGCGTTAAAGGACTAGTTTACGAGCAGTACTTC.

The V and J genes are TRBV11-2 and TRBJ1-2; D is uncertain. CDR3 length: 12 residues. The germline V gene encodes CDR1 SGHAT and CDR2 FQNNGV. V dropped 5 bases and J dropped 2 bases, with 6 bases sitting between them. The CDR3 DNA follows: TGTGCCAGCAGCATTCAGAACTATGGCTACACCTTC. This sequence encodes CASSIQNYGYTF.

This chain links TRBV19 with TRBJ1-5; tentatively, D is TRBD1 (6 bases). This CDR3 is 15 amino acids long. The germline CDR1 and CDR2 sequences are LNHDA and SQIVND (reference sequence). V lost 3 bases and J lost 6, with 15 bases in between. The CDR3 reads CASSIASGVGQPQHF. The CDR3 DNA reads TGTGCCAGTAGTATCGCTTCAGGGGTTGGTCAGCCCCAGCATTTT.

The chain uses TRBV30 and TRBJ2-2, with 7 nucleotides matching TRBD2. Trimming cost V 1 base and J 6 bases; bases outside gene matches: 2. The germline gives CDR1 GTSNPN, CDR2 SVGIG (reference sequence). The CDR3 loop spans 13 amino acids. Here the CDR3 DNA reads TGTGCCTGGAGTGGGGGAGGGGCCGGGGAGCTGTTTTTT. This gives the protein CAWSGGGAGELFF.

The chain links TRBV11-3 to TRBJ2-7, with 8 bases that match TRBD2. With V trimmed by 5 bases and J by 4 bases, 10 bases remained unmatched. Germline CDR1 is SGHNT and CDR2 is YENEEA. This CDR3 is 15 amino acids long. CDR3 in DNA: TGTGCCAGCAGCACGCCTAGCGGGTCGCCGTACGAGCAGTACTTC. It encodes CASSTPSGSPYEQYF.

V is TRBV28 and J is TRBJ2-3; possible D gene TRBD1, 6 bases. Germline CDR1 and CDR2: MDHEN and SYDVKM. The CDR3 has 16 amino acids. The V end was cut by 2 bases, the J end by 2 bases, with 14 bases between. In DNA, the CDR3 is TGTGCCAGCAGTTTACCCTGGACAGCTCTCACAGATACGCAGTATTTT. This translates into CASSLPWTALTDTQYF.

This sequence joins TRBV9 and TRBJ2-3, with D tentatively TRBD2 (5 bases). Trimming took 0 bases from V and 8 from J, leaving 13 bases between them. In germline, CDR1 is SGDLS, CDR2 YYNGEE. The length of the CDR3 is 14 residues. The DNA of the CDR3 is TGTGCCAGCAGCGTAGGTAACGGGATTGGTACGCAGTATTTT. As protein: CASSVGNGIGTQYF.

This clone was observed once. This chain joins TRBV19 and TRBJ2-3; D is uncertain. The germline V gene encodes CDR1 LNHDA and CDR2 SQIVND (reference sequence). V lost 6 bases to trimming and J lost 6 bases, with 13 bases between them. The length of the CDR3 is 13 residues. The CDR3 DNA reads as TGTGCCAGTAGCCTGCGGCACCCCGATACGCAGTATTTT. Protein product: CASSLRHPDTQYF.

This rearrangement joins TRBV10-1 to TRBJ1-2; D possibly corresponds to TRBD1 (6 bases). The CDR3 covers 17 residues. CDR1 WNHNN and CDR2 SYGVQD come from the germline V gene (reference sequence). Trimming removed 2 bases at V and 8 bases at J, with 24 bases between. CDR3 bases: TGCGCCAGCAGTGAGACTAAACACTTGGCAGGGGATGGAGGCTACACCTTC. Amino acids: CASSETKHLAGDGGYTF.

V gene TRBV28 combines with J gene TRBJ2-5; 8 bases match TRBD2. The ends lost 3 bases at V and 2 bases at J; junction bases unmatched: 5. The CDR3 is 15 residues long. Germline CDR1 reads MDHEN; CDR2 reads SYDVKM. The CDR3 coding sequence is TGTGCCAGCAGTTTGGAGCGGGGGAGACAAGAGACCCAGTACTTC. Translating it yields CASSLERGRQETQYF.

The chain employs TRBV5-1 and TRBJ2-7, with a possible D match to TRBD1 (6 bases). Trimming removed 5 bases from V and 2 bases from J, with 20 bases in between. Germline V gene data show CDR1 as SGHRS and CDR2 as YFSETQ. CDR3 length equals 16 residues. CDR3 DNA: TGCGCCAGCAGTCCTGAACCTAACAGGGATACCTACGAGCAGTACTTC. Its protein is CASSPEPNRDTYEQYF.

The chain couples TRBV28 to TRBJ1-2; 7 bases line up with TRBD1. The ends lost 7 bases at V and 8 bases at J; junction bases unmatched: 13. The CDR3 contains 14 residues. Germline CDR1 MDHEN, CDR2 SYDVKM. Here the CDR3 DNA reads TGTGCCAGCACCCCTTCGACAGGGCGGACGGGCTACACCTTC. Protein: CASTPSTGRTGYTF.

V and J are TRBV12-5 and TRBJ2-3, with a tentative D call TRBD2 (5 bases). This CDR3 comprises 15 residues. Germline values: CDR1 LGHNT, CDR2 FRNRAP. Deletions cut 1 base from V and 3 bases from J, with 11 bases between. The CDR3 DNA reads TGTGCTAGTGGTTTGGCGGACTTGAGGACAGATACGCAGTATTTT. Translating it yields CASGLADLRTDTQYF. Looking up the rest from reference TRBV12-5 and TRBJ2-3 gives the full variable domain: DARVTQTPRHKVTEMGQEVTMRCQPILGHNTVFWYRQTMMQGLELLAYFRNRAPLDDSGMPKDRFSAEMPDATLATLKIQPSEPRDSAVYFCASGLADLRTDTQYFGPGTRLTVL.

The rearrangement links TRBV4-3 to TRBJ2-3, with D possibly matching TRBD1 (6 bases). The J call is uncertain, as TRBJ1-5 better fits the DNA end. Per the germline V gene, CDR1 is LGHNA and CDR2 is YSLEER. The CDR3 is made up of 16 amino acids. The CDR3: CASSQGDRGRADTQHF. The CDR3 bases are TGCGCCAGCAGCCAAGGTGATAGGGGGAGGGCAGATACGCAGCATTTT.

A few counts support this clone. The chain couples TRBV7-9 to TRBJ2-3; D is unclear. With 5 bases removed from V and 1 base from J, the gap between germline ends came to 19 bases. This CDR3 has 17 amino acids. In germline, CDR1 is SEHNR, CDR2 FQNEAQ (reference sequence). The CDR3 DNA follows: TGTGCCAGCAGCAGTGGGCTCAACAAAGCCCGCACAGATACGCAGTATTTT. Translated, it gives CASSSGLNKARTDTQYF.

The chain employs TRBV7-9 and TRBJ2-1; TRBD2 is a possible D gene (6 bases). Germline V gives CDR1 SEHNR, CDR2 FQNEAQ (reference sequence). CDR3 length: 15 amino acids. With 0 bases removed from V and 10 bases from J, the gap between germline ends came to 16 bases. The CDR3 sequence is CASSLAYQTSREQFF. CDR3 nucleotide sequence: TGTGCCAGCAGCTTAGCTTATCAGACTAGTCGGGAGCAGTTCTTC.

This sequence joins TRBV19 and TRBJ2-3; maybe TRBD1 (6 bases). CDR1 and CDR2 from the germline V gene are LNHDA and SQIVND (reference sequence). This CDR3 has 16 amino acids. V dropped 5 bases and J dropped 2 bases, with 17 bases sitting between them. CDR3 protein: CASSVLGHEDTDTQYF. The CDR3 nucleotides read TGTGCCAGTAGTGTACTGGGACACGAAGACACAGATACGCAGTATTTT.

The chain is built from TRBV5-5 and TRBJ2-5, with 14 bases matching TRBD2. The V gene end was trimmed by 0 bases and the J gene end by 4 bases; junction bases not matched to a gene: 5. The length of the CDR3 is 17 residues. Germline V gives CDR1 SGHKS, CDR2 YYEKEE (reference sequence). In DNA, the CDR3 is TGTGCCAGCAGCTTGGGACTAGCGGGGGGGCTGGGAGAGACCCAGTACTTC. Amino acids: CASSLGLAGGLGETQYF.

This chain connects TRBV7-2 to TRBJ2-2; weak D call: TRBD1 (6 bases). The CDR3 totals 15 residues. V lost 3 bases to trimming and J lost 1 base, with 9 bases between them. CDR1 SGHTA and CDR2 FQGNSA come from the germline V gene. The CDR3 loop is CASSFQGRNTGELFF. The CDR3, as DNA: TGTGCCAGCAGCTTTCAGGGGCGGAACACCGGGGAGCTGTTTTTT.

This sequence joins TRBV10-3 and TRBJ2-5; D gene uncertain. Near its end, the DNA agrees better with TRBJ2-7, so the J call may be wrong. Germline CDR1 is ENHRY and CDR2 is SYGVKD. The CDR3 is made up of 13 amino acids. For the CDR3, the DNA is TGTGCCATCTTCCCGGGTCCGGGTTACGAGCAGTACTTC. This encodes CAIFPGPGYEQYF.

V and J are TRBV28 and TRBJ1-5; a possible D gene is TRBD1 (6 bases). Germline CDR1 and CDR2: MDHEN and SYDVKM. The germline V and J ends were trimmed by 2 bases and 7 bases, with 15 bases remaining between them. This CDR3 is built from 15 residues. The CDR3 region has the DNA TGTGCCAGCAGTTTACCTTACAGGGTGGCCCAGCCCCAGCATTTT. This gives the protein CASSLPYRVAQPQHF.